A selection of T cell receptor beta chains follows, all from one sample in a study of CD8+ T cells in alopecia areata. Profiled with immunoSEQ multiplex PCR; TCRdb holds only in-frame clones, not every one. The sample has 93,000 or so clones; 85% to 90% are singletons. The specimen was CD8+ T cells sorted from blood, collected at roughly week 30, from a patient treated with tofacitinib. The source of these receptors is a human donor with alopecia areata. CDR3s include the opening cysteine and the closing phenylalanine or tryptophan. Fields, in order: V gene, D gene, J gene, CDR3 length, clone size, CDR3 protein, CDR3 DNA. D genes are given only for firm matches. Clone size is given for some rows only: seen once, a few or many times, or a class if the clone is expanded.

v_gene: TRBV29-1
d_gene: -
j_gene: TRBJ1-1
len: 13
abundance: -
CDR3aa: CSSQGTLNTEAFF
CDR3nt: TGCAGCTCTCAAGGGACGTTGAACACTGAAGCTTTCTTT

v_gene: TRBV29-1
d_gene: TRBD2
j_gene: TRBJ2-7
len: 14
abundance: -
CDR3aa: CSVDSKAGGYEQYF
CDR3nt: TGCAGCGTTGACAGTAAAGCGGGAGGGTACGAGCAGTACTTC

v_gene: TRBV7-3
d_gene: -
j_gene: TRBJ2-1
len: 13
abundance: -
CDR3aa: CASSLDLSNEQFF
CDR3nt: TGTGCCAGCAGCTTAGACTTGTCCAATGAGCAGTTCTTC

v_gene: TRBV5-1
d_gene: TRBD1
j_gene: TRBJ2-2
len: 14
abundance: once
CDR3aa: CASSSAGGTGELFF
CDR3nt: TGCGCCAGCAGCTCCGCAGGGGGCACCGGGGAGCTGTTTTTT

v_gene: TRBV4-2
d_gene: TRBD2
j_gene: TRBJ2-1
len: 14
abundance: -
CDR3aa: CASRLAGGADEQFF
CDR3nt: TGTGCCAGCAGGCTAGCGGGAGGCGCGGATGAGCAGTTCTTC

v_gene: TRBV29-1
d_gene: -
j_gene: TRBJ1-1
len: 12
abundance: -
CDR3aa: CSVHREDTEAFF
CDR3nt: TGCAGCGTTCACAGGGAGGACACTGAAGCTTTCTTT

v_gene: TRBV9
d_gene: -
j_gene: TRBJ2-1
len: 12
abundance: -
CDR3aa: CASSLMNNEQFF
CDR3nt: TGTGCCAGCAGCCTCATGAACAATGAGCAGTTCTTC

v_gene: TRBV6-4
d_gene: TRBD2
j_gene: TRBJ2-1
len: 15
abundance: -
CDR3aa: CASSVSGGGQDEQFF
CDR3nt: TGTGCCAGCAGTGTTAGCGGGGGGGGCCAGGATGAGCAGTTCTTC

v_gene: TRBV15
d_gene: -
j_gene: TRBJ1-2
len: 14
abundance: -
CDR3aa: CATSPRGGAYGYTF
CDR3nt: TGTGCCACCAGCCCCAGGGGAGGGGCCTATGGCTACACCTTC

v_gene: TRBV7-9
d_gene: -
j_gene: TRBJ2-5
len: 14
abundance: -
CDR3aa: CASSSMTGQETQYF
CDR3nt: TGTGCCAGCAGCTCGATGACAGGTCAAGAGACCCAGTACTTC

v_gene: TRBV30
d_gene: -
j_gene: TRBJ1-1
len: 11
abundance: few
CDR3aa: CAWRVGRDPLF
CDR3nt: TGTGCCTGGAGAGTGGGCAGAGACCCCCTCTTT

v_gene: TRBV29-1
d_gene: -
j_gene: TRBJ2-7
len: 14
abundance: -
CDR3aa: CSVGEWRGSYEQYF
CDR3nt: TGCAGCGTGGGAGAATGGAGAGGGTCCTACGAGCAGTACTTC

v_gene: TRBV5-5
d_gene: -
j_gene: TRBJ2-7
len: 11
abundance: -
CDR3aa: CASSLGYEQYF
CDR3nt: TGTGCCAGCAGCTTAGGATACGAGCAGTACTTC

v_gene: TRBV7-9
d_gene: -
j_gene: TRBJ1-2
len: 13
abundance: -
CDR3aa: CASSSRVYYGYTF
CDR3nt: TGTGCCAGCAGCTCCAGGGTCTACTATGGCTACACCTTC

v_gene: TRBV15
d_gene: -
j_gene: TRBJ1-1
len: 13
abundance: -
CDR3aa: CATSSRRDTEAFF
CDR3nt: TGTGCCACCAGCAGTCGTCGGGACACTGAAGCTTTCTTT

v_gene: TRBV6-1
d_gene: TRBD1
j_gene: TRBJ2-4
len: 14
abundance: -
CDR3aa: CASSGGQGAYIQYF
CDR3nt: TGTGCCAGCAGTGGGGGACAGGGGGCTTACATTCAGTACTTC

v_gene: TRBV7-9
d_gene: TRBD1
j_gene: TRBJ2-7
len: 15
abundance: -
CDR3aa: CASSLATGDGYEQYF
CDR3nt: TGTGCCAGCAGCTTAGCGACAGGGGACGGCTACGAGCAGTACTTC

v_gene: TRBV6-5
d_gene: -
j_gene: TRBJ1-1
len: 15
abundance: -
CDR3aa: CASSYSKVVNTEAFF
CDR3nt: TGTGCCAGCAGTTACTCGAAGGTAGTGAACACTGAAGCTTTCTTT

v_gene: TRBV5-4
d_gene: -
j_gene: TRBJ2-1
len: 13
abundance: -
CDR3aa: CASSLGDYNEQFF
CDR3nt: TGTGCCAGCAGCTTGGGAGACTACAATGAGCAGTTCTTC

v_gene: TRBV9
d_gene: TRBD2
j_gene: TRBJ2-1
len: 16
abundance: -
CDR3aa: CASQPTGDYPYNEQFF
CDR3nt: TGTGCCAGTCAGCCTACTGGGGACTATCCTTACAATGAGCAGTTCTTC

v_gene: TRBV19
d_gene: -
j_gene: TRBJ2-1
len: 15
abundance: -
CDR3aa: CASSMGSGGMNEQFF
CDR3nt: TGTGCCAGTAGTATGGGGTCGGGTGGAATGAATGAGCAGTTCTTC

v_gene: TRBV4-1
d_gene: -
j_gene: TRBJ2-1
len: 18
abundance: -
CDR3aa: CASSQEMVGPGSYNEQFF
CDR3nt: TGCGCCAGCAGCCAAGAAATGGTGGGACCAGGCTCCTACAATGAGCAGTTCTTC

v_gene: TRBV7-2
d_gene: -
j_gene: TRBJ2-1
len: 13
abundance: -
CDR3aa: CASSLVGGGEQFF
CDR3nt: TGTGCCAGCAGCTTAGTGGGTGGGGGTGAGCAGTTCTTC

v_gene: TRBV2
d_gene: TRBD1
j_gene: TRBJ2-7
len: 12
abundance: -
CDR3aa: CASRGDSYEQYF
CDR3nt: TGTGCCAGCCGAGGGGACAGCTACGAGCAGTACTTC

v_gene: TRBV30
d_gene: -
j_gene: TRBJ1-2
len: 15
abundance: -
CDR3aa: CAWSVSDRDFYGYTF
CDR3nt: TGTGCCTGGAGTGTATCCGACAGAGACTTCTATGGCTACACCTTC

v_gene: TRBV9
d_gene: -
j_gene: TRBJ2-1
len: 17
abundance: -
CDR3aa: CASSVAPGTLGIHEQFF
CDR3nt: TGTGCCAGCAGCGTAGCCCCCGGGACACTTGGAATCCATGAGCAGTTCTTC

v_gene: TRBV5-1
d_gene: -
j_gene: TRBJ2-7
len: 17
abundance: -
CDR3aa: CASSGRPDTRPTYEQYF
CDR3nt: TGCGCCAGCAGTGGCAGACCAGACACGCGACCAACCTACGAGCAGTACTTC

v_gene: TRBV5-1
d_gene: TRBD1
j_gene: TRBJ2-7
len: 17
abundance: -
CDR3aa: CASSSQDRDSDKPEQYF
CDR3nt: TGCGCCAGCAGCTCACAGGACCGGGACAGTGATAAGCCCGAGCAGTACTTC

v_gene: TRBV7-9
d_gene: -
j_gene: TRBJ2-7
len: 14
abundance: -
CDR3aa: CASSLAMSSYEQYF
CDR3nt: TGTGCCAGCAGCTTAGCCATGAGCTCCTACGAGCAGTACTTC

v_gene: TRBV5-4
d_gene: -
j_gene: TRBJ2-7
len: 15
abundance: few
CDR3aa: CASSLDASYTYEQYF
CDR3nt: TGTGCCAGCAGCTTGGACGCCAGCTACACCTACGAGCAGTACTTC

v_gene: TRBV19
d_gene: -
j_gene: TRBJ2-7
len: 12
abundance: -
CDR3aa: CASSIQGSEQYF
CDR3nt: TGTGCCAGTAGTATACAGGGATCCGAGCAGTACTTC

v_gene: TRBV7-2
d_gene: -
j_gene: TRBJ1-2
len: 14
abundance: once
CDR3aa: CASSLDPGSYGYTF
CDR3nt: TGTGCCAGCAGCTTAGATCCGGGATCCTATGGCTACACCTTC

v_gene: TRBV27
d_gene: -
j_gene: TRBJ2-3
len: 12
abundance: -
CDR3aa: CASSLQGDTQYF
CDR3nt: TGTGCCAGCAGCTTACAGGGAGATACGCAGTATTTT

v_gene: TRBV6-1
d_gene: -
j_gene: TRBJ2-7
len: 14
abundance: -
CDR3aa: CASSEEGVEDEQYF
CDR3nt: TGTGCCAGCAGTGAAGAGGGGGTAGAGGACGAGCAGTACTTC

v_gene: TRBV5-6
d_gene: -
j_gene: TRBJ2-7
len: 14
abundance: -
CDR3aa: CASSLGYGDYEQYF
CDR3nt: TGTGCCAGCAGCTTGGGGTACGGGGACTACGAGCAGTACTTC

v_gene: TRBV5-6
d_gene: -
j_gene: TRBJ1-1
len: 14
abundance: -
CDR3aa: CASSSRQEITEAFF
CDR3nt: TGTGCCAGCAGCTCACGACAGGAGATCACTGAAGCTTTCTTT

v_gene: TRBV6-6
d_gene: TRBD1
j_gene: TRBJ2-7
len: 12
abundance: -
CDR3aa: CASSGTGDEQYF
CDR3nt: TGTGCCAGCAGCGGGACAGGGGACGAGCAGTACTTC

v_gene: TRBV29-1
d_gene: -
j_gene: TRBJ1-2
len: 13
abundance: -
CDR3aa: CSVEVSAAGGYTF
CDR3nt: TGCAGCGTTGAAGTCTCTGCTGCGGGCGGCTACACCTTC

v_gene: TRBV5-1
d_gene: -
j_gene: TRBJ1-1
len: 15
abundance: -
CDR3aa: CASSSTSVGDTEAFF
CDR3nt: TGCGCCAGCAGCTCCACCTCTGTAGGGGACACTGAAGCTTTCTTT

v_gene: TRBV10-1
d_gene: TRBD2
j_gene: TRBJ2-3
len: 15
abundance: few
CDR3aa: CASSSGLALTDTQYF
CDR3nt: TGCGCCAGCAGTTCGGGACTAGCGTTAACAGATACGCAGTATTTT

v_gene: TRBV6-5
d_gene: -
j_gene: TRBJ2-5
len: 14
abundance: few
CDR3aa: CASSPPGPQETQYF
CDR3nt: TGTGCCAGCAGTCCTCCTGGCCCCCAAGAGACCCAGTACTTC

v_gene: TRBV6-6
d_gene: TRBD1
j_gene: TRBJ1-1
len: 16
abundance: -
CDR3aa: CASSPMTGGWNTEAFF
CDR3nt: TGTGCCAGCAGCCCCATGACAGGGGGATGGAACACTGAAGCTTTCTTT

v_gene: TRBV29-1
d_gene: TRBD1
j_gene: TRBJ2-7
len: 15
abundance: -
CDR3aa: CSAAGTGGLVDEQYF
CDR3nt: TGCAGCGCCGCCGGGACAGGGGGATTGGTCGACGAGCAGTACTTC

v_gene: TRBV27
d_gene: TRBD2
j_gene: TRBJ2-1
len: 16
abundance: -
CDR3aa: CASSLGLAGGGNEQFF
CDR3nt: TGTGCCAGCAGTCTGGGACTAGCGGGAGGGGGCAATGAGCAGTTCTTC

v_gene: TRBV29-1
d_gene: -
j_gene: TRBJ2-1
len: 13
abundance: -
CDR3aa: CSVLGGSYNEQFF
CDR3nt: TGCAGCGTTCTGGGAGGCTCCTACAATGAGCAGTTCTTC

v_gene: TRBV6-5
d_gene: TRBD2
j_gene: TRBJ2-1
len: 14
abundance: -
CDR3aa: CASSSLAGFNEQFF
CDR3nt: TGTGCCAGCAGTTCCCTAGCGGGTTTCAATGAGCAGTTCTTC

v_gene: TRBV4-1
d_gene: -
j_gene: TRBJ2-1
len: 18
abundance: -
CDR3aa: CASSQGSRGREWYNEQFF
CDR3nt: TGCGCCAGCAGCCAAGGTTCCCGGGGGCGGGAATGGTACAATGAGCAGTTCTTC

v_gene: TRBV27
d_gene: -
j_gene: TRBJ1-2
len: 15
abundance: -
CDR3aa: CASSRAGDVAYGYTF
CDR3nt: TGTGCCAGCAGCCGCGCCGGGGACGTTGCCTATGGCTACACCTTC

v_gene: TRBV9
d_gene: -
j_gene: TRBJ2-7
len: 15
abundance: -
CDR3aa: CASSPRTGGTYEQYF
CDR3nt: TGTGCCAGCAGCCCCCGGACTGGGGGAACCTACGAGCAGTACTTC

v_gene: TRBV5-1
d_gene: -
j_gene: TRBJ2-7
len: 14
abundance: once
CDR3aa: CASSLDRALYEQYF
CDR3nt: TGCGCCAGCAGCTTGGACAGGGCCCTCTACGAGCAGTACTTC

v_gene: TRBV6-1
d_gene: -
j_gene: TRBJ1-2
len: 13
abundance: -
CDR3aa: CASSERGIYGYTF
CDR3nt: TGTGCCAGCAGTGAGAGGGGAATCTATGGCTACACCTTC

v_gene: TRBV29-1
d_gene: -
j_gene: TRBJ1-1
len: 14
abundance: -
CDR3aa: CSVDGTGTNTEAFF
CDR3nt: TGCAGCGTTGATGGTACAGGGACAAACACTGAAGCTTTCTTT

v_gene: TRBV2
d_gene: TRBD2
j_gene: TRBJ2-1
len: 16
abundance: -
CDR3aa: CASRPAGTRIYNEQFF
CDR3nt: TGTGCCAGCCGACCAGCCGGGACTAGAATTTACAATGAGCAGTTCTTC